This T cell receptor (beta chain) was documented in a study of T cells in Graves' hyperthyroidism and ophthalmopathy. TCR beta CDR3 sequences were amplified from RNA transcripts. TCR CDR3 underwent first-round RT-PCR with the HTBI primer set. TCRdb redid the calling of the multiplex PCR reads with MiXCR, one entry per CDR3 protein. The table records around 690,000 distinct CDR3 sequences, roughly a sixth of them present only once. Many counts were recorded for this clonotype. V was trimmed by 1 base and J by 1 base, leaving 6 bases between them. There are 14 residues in the CDR3. Germline V gene data show CDR1 as SGHTA and CDR2 as FQGNSA.

The chain uses TRBV7-2 and TRBJ2-3; no clear D gene. The receptor was isolated from a man in his fifties with Graves' hyperthyroidism. Material for sequencing was blood. This CDR3 is CASSLEVRTDTQYF. For the CDR3, the DNA is TGTGCCAGCAGCTTAGAGGTTCGCACAGATACGCAGTATTTT.